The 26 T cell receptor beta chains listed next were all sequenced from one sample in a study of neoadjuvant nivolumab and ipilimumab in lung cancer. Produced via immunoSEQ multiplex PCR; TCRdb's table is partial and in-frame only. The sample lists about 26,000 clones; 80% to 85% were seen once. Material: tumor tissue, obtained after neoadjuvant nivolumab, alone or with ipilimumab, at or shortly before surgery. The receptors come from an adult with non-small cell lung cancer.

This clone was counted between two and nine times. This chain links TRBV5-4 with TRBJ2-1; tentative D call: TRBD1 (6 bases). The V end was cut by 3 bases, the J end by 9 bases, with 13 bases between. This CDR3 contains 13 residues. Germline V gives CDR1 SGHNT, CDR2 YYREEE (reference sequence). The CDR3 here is CASSWGPSSEQFF. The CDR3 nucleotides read TGTGCCAGCAGCTGGGGGCCTAGCAGTGAGCAGTTCTTC.

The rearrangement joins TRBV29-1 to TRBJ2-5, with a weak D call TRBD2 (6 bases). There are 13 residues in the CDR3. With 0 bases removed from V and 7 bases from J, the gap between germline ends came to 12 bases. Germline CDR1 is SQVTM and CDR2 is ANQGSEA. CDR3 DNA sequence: TGCAGCGTTGAAGAGGGAACGGGACTGACCCAGTACTTC. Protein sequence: CSVEEGTGLTQYF.

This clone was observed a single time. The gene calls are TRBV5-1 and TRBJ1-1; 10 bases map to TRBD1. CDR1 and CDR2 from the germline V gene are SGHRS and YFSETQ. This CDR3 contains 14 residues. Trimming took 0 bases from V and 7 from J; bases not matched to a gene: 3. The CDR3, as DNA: TGCGCCAGCAGCTTGGAAGGACAGGGGGTTGAAGCTTTCTTT. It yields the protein CASSLEGQGVEAFF.

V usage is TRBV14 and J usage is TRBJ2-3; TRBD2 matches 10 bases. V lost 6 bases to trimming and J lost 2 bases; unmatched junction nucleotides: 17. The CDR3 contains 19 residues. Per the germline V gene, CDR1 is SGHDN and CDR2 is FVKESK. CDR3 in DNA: TGTGCCAGCAGTTACTCAACTAGCGGGACCCAGAGACCCACAGATACGCAGTATTTT. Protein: CASSYSTSGTQRPTDTQYF.

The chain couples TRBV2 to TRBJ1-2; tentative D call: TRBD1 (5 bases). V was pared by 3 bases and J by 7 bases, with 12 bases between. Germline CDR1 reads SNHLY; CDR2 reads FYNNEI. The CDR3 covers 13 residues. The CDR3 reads CASSDTGTAGYTF. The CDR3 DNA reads TGTGCCAGCAGTGATACAGGAACAGCTGGCTACACCTTC. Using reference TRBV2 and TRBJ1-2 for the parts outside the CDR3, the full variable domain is EPEVTQTPSHQVTQMGQEVILRCVPISNHLYFYWYRQILGQKVEFLVSFYNNEISEKSEIFDDQFSVERPDGSNFTLKIRSTKLEDSAMYFCASSDTGTAGYTFGSGTRLTVV.

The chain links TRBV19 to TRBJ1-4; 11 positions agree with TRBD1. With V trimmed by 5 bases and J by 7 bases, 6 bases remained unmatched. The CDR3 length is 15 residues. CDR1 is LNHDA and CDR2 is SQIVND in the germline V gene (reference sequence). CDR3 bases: TGTGCCAGTAGTGCCGGACAGGGGGCGAGTGAAAAACTGTTTTTT. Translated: CASSAGQGASEKLFF.

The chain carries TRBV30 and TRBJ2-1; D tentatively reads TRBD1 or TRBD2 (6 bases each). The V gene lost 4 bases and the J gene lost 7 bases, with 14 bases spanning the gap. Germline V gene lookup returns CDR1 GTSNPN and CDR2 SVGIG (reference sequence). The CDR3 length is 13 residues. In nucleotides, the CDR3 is TGTGCCTGGAAGAGGGGGGCCGGAAATGAGCAGTTCTTC. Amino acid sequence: CAWKRGAGNEQFF.

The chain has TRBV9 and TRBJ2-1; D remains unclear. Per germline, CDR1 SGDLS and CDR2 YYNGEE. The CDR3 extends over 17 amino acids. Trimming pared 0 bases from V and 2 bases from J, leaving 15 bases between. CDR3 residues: CASSVEDSLLTYNEQFF. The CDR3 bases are TGTGCCAGCAGCGTAGAGGATAGCTTATTAACCTACAATGAGCAGTTCTTC. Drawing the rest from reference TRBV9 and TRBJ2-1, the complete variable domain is DSGVTQTPKHLITATGQRVTLRCSPRSGDLSVYWYQQSLDQGLQFLIQYYNGEERAKGNILERFSAQQFPDLHSELNLSSLELGDSALYFCASSVEDSLLTYNEQFFGPGTRLTVL.

In DNA, the CDR3 is TGCAGCGTTGCCAGGGGGGCGGCAGATACGCAGTATTTT. This codes for CSVARGAADTQYF. This chain uses TRBV29-1 with TRBJ2-3, with a weak D call TRBD1 (7 bases). Looked up from germline, CDR1 is SQVTM and CDR2 is ANQGSEA. CDR3 length: 13 residues. The V and J ends lost 4 bases and 4 bases respectively, with 12 bases between them.

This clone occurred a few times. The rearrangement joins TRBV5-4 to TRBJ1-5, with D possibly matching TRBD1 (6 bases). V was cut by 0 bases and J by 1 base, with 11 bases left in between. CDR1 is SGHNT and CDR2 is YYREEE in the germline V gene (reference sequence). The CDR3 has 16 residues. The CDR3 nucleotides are TGTGCCAGCAGCTTGGCCGGGGGCGTCAGCAATCAGCCCCAGCATTTT. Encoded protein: CASSLAGGVSNQPQHF.

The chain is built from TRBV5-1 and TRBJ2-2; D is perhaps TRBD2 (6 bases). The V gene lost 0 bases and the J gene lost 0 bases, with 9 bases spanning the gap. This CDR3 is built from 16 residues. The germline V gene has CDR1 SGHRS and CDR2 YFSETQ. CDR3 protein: CASSLGRDSNTGELFF. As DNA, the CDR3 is TGCGCCAGCAGCTTGGGGCGGGATTCGAACACCGGGGAGCTGTTTTTT.

The DNA for the CDR3 is TGTGCCAGTGCGAGGGACAGGCACTCCAATGAGCAGTTCTTC. Translated: CASARDRHSNEQFF. The V gene is TRBV7-3, the J gene TRBJ2-1; 8 bases are a match to TRBD1. Germline assignment: CDR1 SGHTA and CDR2 FQGTGA. The V gene end was trimmed by 9 bases and the J gene end by 6 bases; junction bases not matched to a gene: 10. The CDR3 length is 14 residues.

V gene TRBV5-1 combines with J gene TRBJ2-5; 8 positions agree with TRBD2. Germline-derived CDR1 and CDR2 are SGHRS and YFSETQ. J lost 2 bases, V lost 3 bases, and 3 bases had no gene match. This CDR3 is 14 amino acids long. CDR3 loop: CASSSSGFQETQYF. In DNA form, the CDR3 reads TGCGCCAGCAGCTCTAGCGGGTTTCAAGAGACCCAGTACTTC.

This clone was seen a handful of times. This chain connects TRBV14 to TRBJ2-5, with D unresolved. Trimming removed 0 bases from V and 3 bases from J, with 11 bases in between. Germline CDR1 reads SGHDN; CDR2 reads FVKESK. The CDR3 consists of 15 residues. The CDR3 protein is CASSQDWQKEETQYF. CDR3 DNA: TGTGCCAGCAGCCAAGATTGGCAGAAAGAAGAGACCCAGTACTTC.

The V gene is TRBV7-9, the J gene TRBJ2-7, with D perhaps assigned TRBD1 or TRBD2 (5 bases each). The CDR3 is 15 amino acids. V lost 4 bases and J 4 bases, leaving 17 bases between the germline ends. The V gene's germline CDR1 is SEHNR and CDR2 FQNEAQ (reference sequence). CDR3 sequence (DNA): TGTGCCAGCAGCTCCGATTGGGGGACCTTATACGAGCAGTACTTC. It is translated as CASSSDWGTLYEQYF.

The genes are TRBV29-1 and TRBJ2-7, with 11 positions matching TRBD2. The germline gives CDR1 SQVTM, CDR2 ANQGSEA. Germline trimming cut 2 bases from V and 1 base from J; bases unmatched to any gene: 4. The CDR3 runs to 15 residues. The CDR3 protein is CSVEMGLAASYEQYF. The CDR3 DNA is TGCAGCGTTGAAATGGGACTAGCGGCTTCCTACGAGCAGTACTTC.

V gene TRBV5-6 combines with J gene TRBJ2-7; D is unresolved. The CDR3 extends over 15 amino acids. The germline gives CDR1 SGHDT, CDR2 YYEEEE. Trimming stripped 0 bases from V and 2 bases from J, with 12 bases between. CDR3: CASSLVEQRTYEQYF. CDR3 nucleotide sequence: TGTGCCAGCAGCTTGGTTGAGCAGAGAACCTACGAGCAGTACTTC.

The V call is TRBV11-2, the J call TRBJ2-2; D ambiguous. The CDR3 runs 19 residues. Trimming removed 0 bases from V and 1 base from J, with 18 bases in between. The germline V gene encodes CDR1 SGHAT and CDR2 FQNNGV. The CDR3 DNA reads TGTGCCAGCAGCTTAGAAGTAAGGGTGGATTTTAGGAACACCGGGGAGCTGTTTTTT. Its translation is CASSLEVRVDFRNTGELFF.

The CDR3 protein is CASTTGSSGNTIYF. The CDR3 DNA reads TGTGCCAGCACCACCGGCAGCTCTGGAAACACCATATATTTT. The V and J genes are TRBV2 and TRBJ1-3; no reliable D call. The length of the CDR3 is 14 residues. In germline, CDR1 is SNHLY, CDR2 FYNNEI. Trimming took off 7 bases at V and 0 bases at J, with 10 bases between the two ends.

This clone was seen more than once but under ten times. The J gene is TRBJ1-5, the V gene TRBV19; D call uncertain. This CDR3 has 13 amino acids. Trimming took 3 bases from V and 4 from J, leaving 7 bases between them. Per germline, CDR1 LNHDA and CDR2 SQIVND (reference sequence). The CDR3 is CASSIRVNQPQHF. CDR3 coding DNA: TGTGCCAGTAGTATTAGGGTTAATCAGCCCCAGCATTTT.

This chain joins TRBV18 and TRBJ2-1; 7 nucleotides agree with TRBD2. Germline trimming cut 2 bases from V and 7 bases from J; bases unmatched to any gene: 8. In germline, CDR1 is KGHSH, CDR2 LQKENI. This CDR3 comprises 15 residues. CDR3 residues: CASSPFYGTINEQFF. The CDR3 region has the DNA TGTGCCAGCTCACCATTTTACGGGACTATAAATGAGCAGTTCTTC.

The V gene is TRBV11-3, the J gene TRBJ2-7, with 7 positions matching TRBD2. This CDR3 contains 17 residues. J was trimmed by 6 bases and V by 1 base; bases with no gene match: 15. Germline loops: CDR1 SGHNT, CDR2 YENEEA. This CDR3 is CASSLGGRRERMGEQYF. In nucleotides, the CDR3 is TGTGCCAGCAGCTTAGGGGGTCGGCGGGAGAGGATGGGCGAGCAGTACTTC. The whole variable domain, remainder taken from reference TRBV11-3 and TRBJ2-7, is EAGVVQSPRYKIIEKKQPVAFWCNPISGHNTLYWYLQNLGQGPELLIRYENEEAVDDSQLPKDRFSAERLKGVDSTLKIQPAELGDSAVYLCASSLGGRRERMGEQYFGPGTRLTVT.

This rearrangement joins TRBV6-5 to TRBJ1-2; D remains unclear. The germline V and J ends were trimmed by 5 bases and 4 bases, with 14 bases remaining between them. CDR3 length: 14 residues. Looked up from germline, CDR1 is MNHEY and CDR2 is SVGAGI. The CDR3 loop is CASSQSGLLYGYTF. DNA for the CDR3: TGTGCCAGCAGTCAAAGTGGGCTGCTCTATGGCTACACCTTC.

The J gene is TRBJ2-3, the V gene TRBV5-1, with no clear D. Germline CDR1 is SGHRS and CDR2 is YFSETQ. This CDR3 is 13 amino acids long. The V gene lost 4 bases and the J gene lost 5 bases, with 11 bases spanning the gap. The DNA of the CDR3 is TGCGCCAGCAGCATCCGAGAGGAAGATACGCAGTATTTT. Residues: CASSIREEDTQYF.

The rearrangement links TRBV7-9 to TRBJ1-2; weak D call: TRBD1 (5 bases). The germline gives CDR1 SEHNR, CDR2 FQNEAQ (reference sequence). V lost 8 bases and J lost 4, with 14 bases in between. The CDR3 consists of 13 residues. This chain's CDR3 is CASSEGPGYGYTF. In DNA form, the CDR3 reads TGTGCCAGCTCGGAGGGGCCCGGCTATGGCTACACCTTC. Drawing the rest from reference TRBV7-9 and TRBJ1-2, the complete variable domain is DTGVSQNPRHKITKRGQNVTFRCDPISEHNRLYWYRQTLGQGPEFLTYFQNEAQLEKSRLLSDRFSAERPKGSFSTLEIQRTEQGDSAMYLCASSEGPGYGYTFGSGTRLTVV.

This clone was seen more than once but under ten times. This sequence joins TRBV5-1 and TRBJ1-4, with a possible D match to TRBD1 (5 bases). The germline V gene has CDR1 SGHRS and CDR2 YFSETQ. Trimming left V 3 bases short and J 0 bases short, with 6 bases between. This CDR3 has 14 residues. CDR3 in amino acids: CASSSGATNEKLFF. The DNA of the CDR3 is TGCGCCAGCAGCTCGGGGGCAACTAATGAAAAACTGTTTTTT. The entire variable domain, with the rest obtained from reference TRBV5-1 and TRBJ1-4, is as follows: KAGVTQTPRYLIKTRGQQVTLSCSPISGHRSVSWYQQTPGQGLQFLFEYFSETQRNKGNFPGRFSGRQFSNSRSEMNVSTLELGDSALYLCASSSGATNEKLFFGSGTQLSVL.